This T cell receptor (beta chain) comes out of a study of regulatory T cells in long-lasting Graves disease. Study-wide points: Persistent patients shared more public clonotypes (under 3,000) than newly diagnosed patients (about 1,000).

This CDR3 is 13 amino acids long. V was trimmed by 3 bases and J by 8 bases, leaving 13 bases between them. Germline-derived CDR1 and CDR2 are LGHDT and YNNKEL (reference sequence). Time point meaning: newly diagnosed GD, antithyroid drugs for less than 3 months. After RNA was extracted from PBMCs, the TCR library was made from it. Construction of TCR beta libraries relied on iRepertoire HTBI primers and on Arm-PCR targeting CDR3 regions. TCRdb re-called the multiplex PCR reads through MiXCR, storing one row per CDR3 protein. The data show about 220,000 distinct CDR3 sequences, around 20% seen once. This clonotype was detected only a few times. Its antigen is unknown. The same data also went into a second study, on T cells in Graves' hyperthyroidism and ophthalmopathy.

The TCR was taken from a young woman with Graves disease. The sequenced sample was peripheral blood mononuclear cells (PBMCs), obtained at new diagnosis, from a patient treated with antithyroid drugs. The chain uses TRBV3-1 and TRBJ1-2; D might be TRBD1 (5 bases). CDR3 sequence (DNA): TGTGCCAGCAGCCAGGGGCCCGTGGGGGGCTACACCTTC. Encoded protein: CASSQGPVGGYTF.